This is a list of T cell receptor beta chains from one sample in a study of molecular identifiers for immune sequencing clone quantification. TCRdb reanalysed the PCR reads using MiXCR and keeps one entry per CDR3 protein. Among about 640,000 distinct CDR3 sequences listed, 15% to 20% were seen once. Material: naive CD8+ T cells from blood, with Jurkat cell RNA spiked in. The source of these receptors is a human donor in good health. Some libraries in this study had Jurkat cell RNA spiked in. Each CDR3 is given with its conserved first and last residue. The order of the fields is CDR3 DNA, CDR3 protein, V gene, J gene, clone size, D gene. D genes are given only for firm matches. Rows may omit the clone size; those that give it use once, few, many or a size class.

TGCAGCGTTGAAGTTGGCGGGAATCAGCCCCAGCATTTT	CSVEVGGNQPQHF	TRBV29-1	TRBJ1-5	many	.
TGTGCCAGCAGCTCCCGAATCTTCCAGCTCCAAGAGACCCAGTACTTC	CASSSRIFQLQETQYF	TRBV5-6	TRBJ2-5	many	.
TGTGCTAGTGGTTTGGTAATAGATTCCCGGCTAGAGCAGTTCTTC	CASGLVIDSRLEQFF	TRBV12-5	TRBJ2-1	many	.
TGTGCCAGTAGTATTTTGAAGGGGCCTGGAAACACCATATATTTT	CASSILKGPGNTIYF	TRBV19	TRBJ1-3	.	.
TGTGCCAGCAGAGACGGGGGGGCCTTGGCAGATACGCAGTATTTT	CASRDGGALADTQYF	TRBV3-1	TRBJ2-3	.	TRBD2
TGTGCCAGCAGCGTAGCTGTTGGAGGGGATACGCAGTATTTT	CASSVAVGGDTQYF	TRBV9	TRBJ2-3	few	.
TGCAGTGCTAGAGATAGCGCGGGAGGGCCTGAGGAGCAGTACTTC	CSARDSAGGPEEQYF	TRBV20-1	TRBJ2-7	many	TRBD2
TGCGCCAGCAGTGGTCGGGACAGATCAGTATACCAAGAGACCCAGTACTTC	CASSGRDRSVYQETQYF	TRBV10-1	TRBJ2-5	few	TRBD1
TGCAGCGTTTCCACAGGGGGGTACATTCAGTACTTC	CSVSTGGYIQYF	TRBV29-1	TRBJ2-4	many	TRBD1
TGTGCCAGCAGTTTAAGGACTAGCAGGAGGTTGTACGAGCAGTACTTC	CASSLRTSRRLYEQYF	TRBV28	TRBJ2-7	.	TRBD2
TGTGCCGTGGCTCATGGGTTGAACACTGAAGCTTTCTTT	CAVAHGLNTEAFF	TRBV6-2/TRBV6-3	TRBJ1-1	many	.
TGTGCCAGCAGCTTAGGCATATCGGGGGAGGTTTCCCACAATGAGCAGTTCTTC	CASSLGISGEVSHNEQFF	TRBV7-2	TRBJ2-1	few	.
TGTGCCAGCAGCTTGGAATCGGTGGATACGCAGTATTTT	CASSLESVDTQYF	TRBV5-6	TRBJ2-3	many	.
TGTGCCAGCAAGCGGGAGGTTGGATCCTACAATGAGCAGTTCTTC	CASKREVGSYNEQFF	TRBV28	TRBJ2-1	many	TRBD2
TGTGCCTGGAGTCGAGTAGAAGAGACCCAGTACTTC	CAWSRVEETQYF	TRBV30	TRBJ2-5	many	.
TGTGCCAGCCCGGACAGGGAAGATTTCAATGAGCAGTTCTTC	CASPDREDFNEQFF	TRBV3-2	TRBJ2-1	.	.
TGTGCCAGCAGTTTGGGAACGCCCTACGGGCAGTACTTC	CASSLGTPYGQYF	TRBV27	TRBJ2-7	.	.
TGTGCCAGCAGCGTAGCTCGGTACGGGGAAAACCTGAACACCGGGGAGCTGTTTTTT	CASSVARYGENLNTGELFF	TRBV9	TRBJ2-2	many	.
TGTGCCAGCAGCGTAGAGAGCGGCTCCTACAATGAGCAGTTCTTC	CASSVESGSYNEQFF	TRBV9	TRBJ2-1	few	.
TGTGCCAGCAGCGTAGCGAAGGGCGGCTTCCAAGAGACCCAGTACTTC	CASSVAKGGFQETQYF	TRBV9	TRBJ2-5	many	.
TGTGCCAGCAACCATTGGACCCTTGGAGGCACAGATACGCAGTATTTT	CASNHWTLGGTDTQYF	TRBV27	TRBJ2-3	.	.
TGTGCCAGCAGCCCCTCTGCGGATACGCAGTATTTT	CASSPSADTQYF	TRBV7-9	TRBJ2-3	many	.
TGTGCCAGCAGCTTAGGACAGGGGAGGTACCAAGAGACCCAGTACTTC	CASSLGQGRYQETQYF	TRBV7-9	TRBJ2-5	many	TRBD1
TGTGCCAGCAGCTGGGACAGGGGCCAAGACACCCAGTACTTT	CASSWDRGQDTQYF	TRBV12-3/TRBV12-4	TRBJ2-5	few	TRBD1
TGTGCCAGCAGCTCCACGCCAAAGGGCCAGGGAGGAACTGAAGCTTTCTTT	CASSSTPKGQGGTEAFF	TRBV7-9	TRBJ1-1	many	.
TGTGCCAGCAGCCCTGATGCCGGGGGAAAACTGTTTTTT	CASSPDAGGKLFF	TRBV3-1	TRBJ1-4	many	.
TGTGCCAGCAGCTTCGACAGGGCGAACACTGGAGCTTTCTTT	CASSFDRANTGAFF	TRBV5-6	TRBJ1-1	.	TRBD1
TGCAGCGTTGAACTTCTAGCGGGGGGTTCCGGGTTAGGTGAGCAGTTCTTC	CSVELLAGGSGLGEQFF	TRBV29-1	TRBJ2-1	few	TRBD2
TGTGCCAGCAGTTACTACCCGGTAAAGGCGGAGGGCTACACCTTC	CASSYYPVKAEGYTF	TRBV6-6	TRBJ1-2	.	.
TGTGCCAGTAGTGAGGAGGTTGGGAGTAGACTAGGTTACAATGAGCAGTTCTTC	CASSEEVGSRLGYNEQFF	TRBV19	TRBJ2-1	.	.
TGTGCCAGCAGCCCTGGAGTAGCGGGGGGGGTAAACATTCAGTACTTC	CASSPGVAGGVNIQYF	TRBV11-3	TRBJ2-4	few	TRBD2
TGTGCCAGCGGTTACGAGGAGACTGAAGCTTTCTTT	CASGYEETEAFF	TRBV6-2/TRBV6-3	TRBJ1-1	few	.
TGTGCCAGCAGCTTAGTCGGGACAAGCCAGTACTTC	CASSLVGTSQYF	TRBV7-9	TRBJ2-5	.	.
TGCGCCAGCAGCCAAGATCGGTGGGCAACTAATGAAAAACTGTTTTTT	CASSQDRWATNEKLFF	TRBV4-3	TRBJ1-4	few	.
TGTGCCAGCGGCCAAGTCCGCAGCCAACAAGAGACCCAGTACTTC	CASGQVRSQQETQYF	TRBV3-1	TRBJ2-5	.	.
TGCGCCAGCAGCCAAGGGGGCGGACTAGCGGGGCACGAGCAGTACTTC	CASSQGGGLAGHEQYF	TRBV4-1	TRBJ2-7	few	TRBD2
TGTGCCAGCAGTTTGGAGCGGGGCTACAATGAGCAGTTCTTC	CASSLERGYNEQFF	TRBV12-3/TRBV12-4	TRBJ2-1	few	TRBD2
TGTGCCAGCAGTCAGGGTATATCTAGCACAGATACGCAGTATTTT	CASSQGISSTDTQYF	TRBV11-2	TRBJ2-3	few	.
TGTGCCAGCAGCGGAAAGGGACAGGGGACCTCTGCAACTAATGAAAAACTGTTTTTT	CASSGKGQGTSATNEKLFF	TRBV11-2	TRBJ1-4	few	TRBD1
TGTGCCAGCAACTTCGGGACTAGCGGGAGAGAGACCCAGTACTTC	CASNFGTSGRETQYF	TRBV6-5	TRBJ2-5	many	TRBD2
TGTGCCAGCAGTGAGCTGACTCACGCCGCAGATACGCAGTATTTT	CASSELTHAADTQYF	TRBV25-1	TRBJ2-3	many	.
TGCAGTGCTAGCCACCAGGAGGACTATGGCTACACCTTC	CSASHQEDYGYTF	TRBV20-1	TRBJ1-2	.	.
TGTGCCAGCAGCGCCAGACAGGGGATAGAGACCCAGTACTTC	CASSARQGIETQYF	TRBV11-1	TRBJ2-5	.	TRBD1
TGTGCCAGCAGTTTAGTAGGAGTCCTCGGCACAGATACGCAGTATTTT	CASSLVGVLGTDTQYF	TRBV27	TRBJ2-3	many	.
TGCAGTGCTCTACTAGCGGGGACCTACGAGCAGTACTTC	CSALLAGTYEQYF	TRBV20-1	TRBJ2-7	many	TRBD2
TGCGCCAGCAGCTTGGGACTGGGCCCGGGAAACACCATATATTTT	CASSLGLGPGNTIYF	TRBV5-1	TRBJ1-3	many	.
TGTGCCAGCAGCACCGGGACTGGATACTACGAGCAGTACTTC	CASSTGTGYYEQYF	TRBV13	TRBJ2-7	many	.
TGTGCCAGCAGTTTAAAGGGGAGGGACAGCGCTAGCACAGATACGCAGTATTTT	CASSLKGRDSASTDTQYF	TRBV12-3/TRBV12-4	TRBJ2-3	few	.
TGTGCCAGCAGTGACATGGCGGGGGGCTCCTACAATGAGCAGTTCTTC	CASSDMAGGSYNEQFF	TRBV6-4	TRBJ2-1	few	TRBD2
TGTGCCAGCAGTTTGGTGACAACCGGGGAGCTGTTTTTT	CASSLVTTGELFF	TRBV12-3/TRBV12-4	TRBJ2-2	many	.
TGCGCCAGCAGCCCCGATGTGGCAGATACGCAGTATTTT	CASSPDVADTQYF	TRBV5-1	TRBJ2-3	many	.
TGCAGCGTGTTCCACTGGGACGGCGAAGCTTTCTTT	CSVFHWDGEAFF	TRBV29-1	TRBJ1-1	many	.
TGTGCCAGCAGCTCTCTAGCGGGAGGGCGTTATGGGCAGTTCTTC	CASSSLAGGRYGQFF	TRBV13	TRBJ2-1	.	TRBD2
TGTGCCAGCAGTTTATTCGGGGGGCTCAGGGCCGGGGAGCTGTTTTTT	CASSLFGGLRAGELFF	TRBV27	TRBJ2-2	.	.